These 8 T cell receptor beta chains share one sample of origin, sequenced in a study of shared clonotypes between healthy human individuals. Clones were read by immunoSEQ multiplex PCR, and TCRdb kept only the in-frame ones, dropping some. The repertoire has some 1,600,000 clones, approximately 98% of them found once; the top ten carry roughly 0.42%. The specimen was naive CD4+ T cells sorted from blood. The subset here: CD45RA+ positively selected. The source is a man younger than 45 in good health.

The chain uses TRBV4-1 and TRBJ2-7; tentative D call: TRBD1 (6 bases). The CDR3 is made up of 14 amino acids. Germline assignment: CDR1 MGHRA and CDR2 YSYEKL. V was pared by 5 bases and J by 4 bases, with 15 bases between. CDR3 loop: CASSSGQNPYEQYF. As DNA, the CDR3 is TGCGCCAGCAGCTCCGGACAGAATCCTTACGAGCAGTACTTC.

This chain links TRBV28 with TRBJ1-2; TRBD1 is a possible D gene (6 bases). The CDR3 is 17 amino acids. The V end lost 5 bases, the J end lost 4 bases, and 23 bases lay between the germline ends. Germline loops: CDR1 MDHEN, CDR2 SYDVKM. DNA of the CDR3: TGTGCCAGCAGTCCACAACTCGGACAGAGGCGTTTCTATGGCTACACCTTC. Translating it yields CASSPQLGQRRFYGYTF.

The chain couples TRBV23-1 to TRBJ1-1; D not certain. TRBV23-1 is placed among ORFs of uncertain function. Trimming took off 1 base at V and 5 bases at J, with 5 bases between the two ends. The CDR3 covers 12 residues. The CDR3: CASSQFETEAFF. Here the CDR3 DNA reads TGCGCCAGCAGTCAATTTGAAACTGAAGCTTTCTTT.

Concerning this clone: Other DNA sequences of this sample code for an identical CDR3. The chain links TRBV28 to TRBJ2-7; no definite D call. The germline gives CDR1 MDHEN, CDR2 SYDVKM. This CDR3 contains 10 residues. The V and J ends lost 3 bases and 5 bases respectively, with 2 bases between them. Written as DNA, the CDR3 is TGTGCCAGCAGTTTCAACGAGCAGTACTTC. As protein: CASSFNEQYF. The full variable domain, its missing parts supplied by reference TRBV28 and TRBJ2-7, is DVKVTQSSRYLVKRTGEKVFLECVQDMDHENMFWYRQDPGLGLRLIYFSYDVKMKEKGDIPEGYSVSREKKERFSLILESASTNQTSMYLCASSFNEQYFGPGTRLTVT.

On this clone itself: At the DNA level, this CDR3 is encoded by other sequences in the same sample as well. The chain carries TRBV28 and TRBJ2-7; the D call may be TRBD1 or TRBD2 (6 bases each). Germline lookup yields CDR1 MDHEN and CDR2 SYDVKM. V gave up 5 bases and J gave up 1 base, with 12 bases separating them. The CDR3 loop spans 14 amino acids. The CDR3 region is CASSPGGGSYEQYF. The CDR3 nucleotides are TGTGCCAGCAGTCCAGGAGGGGGTTCCTACGAGCAGTACTTC.

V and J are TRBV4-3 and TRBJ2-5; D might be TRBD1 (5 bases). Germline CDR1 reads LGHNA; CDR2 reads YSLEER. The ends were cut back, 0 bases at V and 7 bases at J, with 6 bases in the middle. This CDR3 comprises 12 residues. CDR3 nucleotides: TGCGCCAGCAGCCAAGATACAGGGACCCAGTACTTC. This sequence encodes CASSQDTGTQYF.

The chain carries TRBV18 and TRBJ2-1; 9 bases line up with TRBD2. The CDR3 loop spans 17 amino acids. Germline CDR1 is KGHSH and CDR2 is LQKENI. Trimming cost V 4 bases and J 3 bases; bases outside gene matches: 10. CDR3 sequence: CASSLSGREGYYNEQFF. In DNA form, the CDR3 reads TGTGCCAGCTCACTTTCTGGGCGGGAGGGATACTACAATGAGCAGTTCTTC.

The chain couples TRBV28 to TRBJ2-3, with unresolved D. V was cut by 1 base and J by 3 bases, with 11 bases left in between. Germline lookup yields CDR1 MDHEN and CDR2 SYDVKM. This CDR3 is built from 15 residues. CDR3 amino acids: CASSLLTGRTDTQYF. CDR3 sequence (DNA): TGTGCCAGCAGTTTATTAACCGGGCGGACAGATACGCAGTATTTT.